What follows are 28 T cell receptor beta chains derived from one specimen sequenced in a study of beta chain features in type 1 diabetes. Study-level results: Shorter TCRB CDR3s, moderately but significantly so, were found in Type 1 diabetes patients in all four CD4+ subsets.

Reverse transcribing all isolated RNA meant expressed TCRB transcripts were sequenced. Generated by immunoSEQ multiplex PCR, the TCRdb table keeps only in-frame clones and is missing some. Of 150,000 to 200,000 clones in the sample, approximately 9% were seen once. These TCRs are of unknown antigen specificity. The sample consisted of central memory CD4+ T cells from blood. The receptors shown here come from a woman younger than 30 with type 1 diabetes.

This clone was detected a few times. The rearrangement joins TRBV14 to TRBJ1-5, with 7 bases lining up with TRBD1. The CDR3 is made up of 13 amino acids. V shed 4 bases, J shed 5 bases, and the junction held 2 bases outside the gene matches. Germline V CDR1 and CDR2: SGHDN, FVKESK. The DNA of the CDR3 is TGTGCCAGCAGCCCGGACAGGTATCAGCCCCAGCATTTT. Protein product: CASSPDRYQPQHF.

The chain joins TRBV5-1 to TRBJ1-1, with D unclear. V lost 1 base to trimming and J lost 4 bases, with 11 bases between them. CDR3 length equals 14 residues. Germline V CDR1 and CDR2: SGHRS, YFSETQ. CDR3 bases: TGCGCCAGCAGCTTGCATGAAAGTAGCACTGAAGCTTTCTTT. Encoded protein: CASSLHESSTEAFF.

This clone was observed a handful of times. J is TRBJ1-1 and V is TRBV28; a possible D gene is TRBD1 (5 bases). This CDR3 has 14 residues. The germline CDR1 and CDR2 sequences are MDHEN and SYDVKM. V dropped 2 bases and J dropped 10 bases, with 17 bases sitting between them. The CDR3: CASSLTGIDGGAFF. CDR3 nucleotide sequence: TGTGCCAGCAGTTTAACTGGGATTGACGGGGGAGCTTTCTTT.

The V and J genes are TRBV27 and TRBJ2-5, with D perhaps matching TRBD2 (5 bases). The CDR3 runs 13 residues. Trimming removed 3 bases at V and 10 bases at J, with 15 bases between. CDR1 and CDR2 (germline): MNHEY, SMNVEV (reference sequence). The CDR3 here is CASSFAPRRDQYF. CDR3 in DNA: TGTGCCAGCAGTTTCGCGCCTCGCCGGGACCAGTACTTC.

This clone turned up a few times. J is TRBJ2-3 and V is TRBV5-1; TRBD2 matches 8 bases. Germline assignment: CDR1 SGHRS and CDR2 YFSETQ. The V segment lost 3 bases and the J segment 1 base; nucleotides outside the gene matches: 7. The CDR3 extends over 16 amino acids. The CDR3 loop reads CASSSRRAGGTDTQYF. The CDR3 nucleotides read TGCGCCAGCAGCTCCCGACGAGCGGGGGGCACAGATACGCAGTATTTT.

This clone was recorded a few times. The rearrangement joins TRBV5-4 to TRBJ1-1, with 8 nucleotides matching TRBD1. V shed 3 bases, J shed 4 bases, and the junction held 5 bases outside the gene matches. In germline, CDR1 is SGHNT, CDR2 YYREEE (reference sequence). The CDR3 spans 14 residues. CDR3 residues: CASSYDRGSTEAFF. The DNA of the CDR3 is TGTGCCAGCAGCTACGACAGGGGATCCACTGAAGCTTTCTTT.

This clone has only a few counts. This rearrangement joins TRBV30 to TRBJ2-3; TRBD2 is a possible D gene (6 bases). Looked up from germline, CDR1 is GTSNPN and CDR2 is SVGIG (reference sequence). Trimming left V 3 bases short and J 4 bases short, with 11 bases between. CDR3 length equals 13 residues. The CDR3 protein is CAWSGSVPDTQYF. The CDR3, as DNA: TGTGCCTGGAGCGGGAGTGTCCCAGATACGCAGTATTTT.

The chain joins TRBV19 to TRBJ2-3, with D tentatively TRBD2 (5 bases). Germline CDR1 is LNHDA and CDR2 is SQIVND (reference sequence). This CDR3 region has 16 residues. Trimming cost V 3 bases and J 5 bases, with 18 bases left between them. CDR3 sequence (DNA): TGTGCCAGTAGTATTTTCAACGGAGGTGCGGTAGATACGCAGTATTTT. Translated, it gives CASSIFNGGAVDTQYF.

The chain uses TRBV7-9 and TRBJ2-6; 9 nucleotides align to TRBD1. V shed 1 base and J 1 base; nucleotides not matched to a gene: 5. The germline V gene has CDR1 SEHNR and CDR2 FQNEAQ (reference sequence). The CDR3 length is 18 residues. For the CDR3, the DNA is TGTGCCAGCAGCTTAGTCCCGGGACAGGGATCTGGGGCCAACGTCCTGACTTTC. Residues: CASSLVPGQGSGANVLTF.

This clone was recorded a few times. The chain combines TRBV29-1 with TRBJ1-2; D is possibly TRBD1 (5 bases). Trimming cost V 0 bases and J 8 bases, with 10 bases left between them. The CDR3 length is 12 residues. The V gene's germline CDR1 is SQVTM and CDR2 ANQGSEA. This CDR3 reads CSVEDQGGGYTF. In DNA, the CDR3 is TGCAGCGTTGAAGATCAGGGAGGCGGCTACACCTTC.

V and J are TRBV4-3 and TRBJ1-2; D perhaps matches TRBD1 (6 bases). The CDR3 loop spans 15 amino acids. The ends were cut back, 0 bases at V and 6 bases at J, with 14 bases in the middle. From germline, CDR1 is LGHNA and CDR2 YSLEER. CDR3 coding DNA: TGCGCCAGCAGCCAAGATTTTTGGACAGTTAATGGCTACACCTTC. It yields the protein CASSQDFWTVNGYTF.

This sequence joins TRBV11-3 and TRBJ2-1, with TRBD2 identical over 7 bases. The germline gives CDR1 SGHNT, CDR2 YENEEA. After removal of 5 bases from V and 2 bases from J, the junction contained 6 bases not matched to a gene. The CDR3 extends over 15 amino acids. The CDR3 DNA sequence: TGTGCCAGCAGCGGGAGGGCCCTTACCTACAATGAGCAGTTCTTC. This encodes CASSGRALTYNEQFF.

The CDR3 bases are TGTGCCTGGAGCCAAGACAGGGCGGCTGAAGCTTTCTTT. Amino acid sequence: CAWSQDRAAEAFF. This rearrangement joins TRBV30 to TRBJ1-1; 7 nucleotides align to TRBD1. The CDR3 is made up of 13 amino acids. V was clipped by 3 bases and J by 6 bases; unmatched bases: 7. The germline CDR1 and CDR2 sequences are GTSNPN and SVGIG (reference sequence).

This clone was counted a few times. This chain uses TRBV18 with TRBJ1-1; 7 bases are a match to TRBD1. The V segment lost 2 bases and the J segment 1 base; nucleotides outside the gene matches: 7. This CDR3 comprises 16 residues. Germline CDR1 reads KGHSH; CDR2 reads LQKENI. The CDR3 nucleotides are TGTGCCAGCTCACCAGGCACAGGGGCAGGGAACACTGAAGCTTTCTTT. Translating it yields CASSPGTGAGNTEAFF.

The CDR3 reads CASSLTDADGYTF. The CDR3, as DNA: TGCGCCAGCAGCTTGACGGATGCGGATGGCTACACCTTC. The chain carries TRBV5-1 and TRBJ1-2, with unresolved D. Germline V gene lookup returns CDR1 SGHRS and CDR2 YFSETQ. The CDR3 is 13 residues long. Trimming took off 1 base at V and 6 bases at J, with 10 bases between the two ends.

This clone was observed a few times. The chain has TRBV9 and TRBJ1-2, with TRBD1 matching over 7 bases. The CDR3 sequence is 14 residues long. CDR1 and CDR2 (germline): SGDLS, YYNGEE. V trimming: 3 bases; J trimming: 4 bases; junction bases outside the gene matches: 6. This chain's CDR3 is CASSGNRGGYGYTF. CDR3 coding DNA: TGTGCCAGCAGCGGAAACAGGGGTGGCTATGGCTACACCTTC. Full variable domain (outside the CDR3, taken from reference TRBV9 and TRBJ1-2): DSGVTQTPKHLITATGQRVTLRCSPRSGDLSVYWYQQSLDQGLQFLIQYYNGEERAKGNILERFSAQQFPDLHSELNLSSLELGDSALYFCASSGNRGGYGYTFGSGTRLTVV.

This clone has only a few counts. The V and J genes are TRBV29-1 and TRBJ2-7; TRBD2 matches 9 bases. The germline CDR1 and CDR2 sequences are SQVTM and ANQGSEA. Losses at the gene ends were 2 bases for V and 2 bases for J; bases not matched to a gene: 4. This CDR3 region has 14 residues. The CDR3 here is CSVERLAGPYEQYF. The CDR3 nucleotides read TGCAGCGTTGAAAGGCTAGCGGGACCCTACGAGCAGTACTTC.

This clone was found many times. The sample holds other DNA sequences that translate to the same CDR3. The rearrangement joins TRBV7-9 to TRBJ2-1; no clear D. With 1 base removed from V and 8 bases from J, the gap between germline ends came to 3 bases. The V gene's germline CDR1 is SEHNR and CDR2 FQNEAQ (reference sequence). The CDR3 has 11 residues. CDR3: CASSLVDEQFF. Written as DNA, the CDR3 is TGTGCCAGCAGCTTAGTCGATGAGCAGTTCTTC.

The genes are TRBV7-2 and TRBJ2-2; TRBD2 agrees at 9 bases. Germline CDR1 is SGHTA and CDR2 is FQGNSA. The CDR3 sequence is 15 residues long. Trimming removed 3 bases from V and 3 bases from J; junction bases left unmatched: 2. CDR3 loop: CASSLQRGDTGELFF. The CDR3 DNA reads TGTGCCAGCAGCTTGCAGCGGGGGGACACCGGGGAGCTGTTTTTT.

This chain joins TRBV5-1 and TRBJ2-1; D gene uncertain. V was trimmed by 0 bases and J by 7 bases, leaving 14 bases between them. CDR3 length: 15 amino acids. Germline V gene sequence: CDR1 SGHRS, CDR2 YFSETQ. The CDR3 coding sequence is TGCGCCAGCAGCTTGGTTGCAGGTTCGATTAATGAGCAGTTCTTC. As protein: CASSLVAGSINEQFF.

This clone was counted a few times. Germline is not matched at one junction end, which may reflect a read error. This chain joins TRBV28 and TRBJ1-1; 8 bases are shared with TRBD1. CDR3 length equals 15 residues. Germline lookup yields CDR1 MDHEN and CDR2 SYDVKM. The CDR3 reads CASRLSPSGTGEAFF. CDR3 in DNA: TGTGCCAGCAGATTATCACCCTCCGGGACAGGTGAAGCTTTCTTT.

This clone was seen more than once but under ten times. The CDR3 DNA sequence: TGTGCCAGCAGCTCCTGGACAGGGGAGACCCAGTACTTC. Protein sequence: CASSSWTGETQYF. The chain couples TRBV7-9 to TRBJ2-5; 8 bases are a match to TRBD1. CDR3 size: 13 residues. The V gene end was trimmed by 4 bases and the J gene end by 5 bases; junction bases not matched to a gene: 3. CDR1 and CDR2 from the germline V gene are SEHNR and FQNEAQ (reference sequence).

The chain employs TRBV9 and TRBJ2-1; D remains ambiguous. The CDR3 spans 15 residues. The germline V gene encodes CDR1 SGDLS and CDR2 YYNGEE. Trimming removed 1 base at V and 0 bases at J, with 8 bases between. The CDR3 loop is CASSVSASSYNEQFF. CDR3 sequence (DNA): TGTGCCAGCAGCGTAAGCGCGAGCTCCTACAATGAGCAGTTCTTC.

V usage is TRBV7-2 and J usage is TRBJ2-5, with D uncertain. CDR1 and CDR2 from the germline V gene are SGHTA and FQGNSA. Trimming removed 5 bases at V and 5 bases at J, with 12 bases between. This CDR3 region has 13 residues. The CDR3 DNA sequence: TGTGCCAGCAGCATGATGTACACGGAGACCCAGTACTTC. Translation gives CASSMMYTETQYF.

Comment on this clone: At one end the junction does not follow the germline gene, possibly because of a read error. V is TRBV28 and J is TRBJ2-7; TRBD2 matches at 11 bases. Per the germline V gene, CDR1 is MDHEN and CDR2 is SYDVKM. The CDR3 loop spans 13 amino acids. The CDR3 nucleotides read TGTGCCAGCATTTTAGCGGGAGGGTCCGAGCAGTACTTC. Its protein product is CASILAGGSEQYF.

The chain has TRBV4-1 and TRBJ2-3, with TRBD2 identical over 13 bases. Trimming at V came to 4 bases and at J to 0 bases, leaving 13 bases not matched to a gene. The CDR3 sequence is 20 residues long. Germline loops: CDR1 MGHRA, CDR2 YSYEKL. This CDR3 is CASSPPGGLAGASSTDTQYF. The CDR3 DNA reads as TGCGCCAGCAGCCCACCAGGAGGACTAGCGGGAGCCTCTAGCACAGATACGCAGTATTTT.

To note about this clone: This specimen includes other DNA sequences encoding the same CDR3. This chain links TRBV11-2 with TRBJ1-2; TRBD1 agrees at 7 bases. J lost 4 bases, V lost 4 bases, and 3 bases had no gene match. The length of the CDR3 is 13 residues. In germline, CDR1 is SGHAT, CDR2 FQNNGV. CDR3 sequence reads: CASSSTGPYGYTF. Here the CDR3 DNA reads TGTGCCAGCAGCTCGACAGGGCCCTATGGCTACACCTTC.

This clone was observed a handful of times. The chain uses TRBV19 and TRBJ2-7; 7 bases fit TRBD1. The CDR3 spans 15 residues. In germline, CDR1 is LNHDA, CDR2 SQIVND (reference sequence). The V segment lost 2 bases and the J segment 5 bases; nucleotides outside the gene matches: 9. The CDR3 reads CASSIRKGAVNEQYF. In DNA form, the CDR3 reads TGTGCCAGTAGTATAAGGAAGGGGGCGGTGAACGAGCAGTACTTC.